Listed here are 2 T cell receptor beta chains from one sample, sequenced in a study of T cell repertoires in cytomegalovirus infection. Their recognized antigens are unknown. TCRdb reprocessed the reads with MiXCR, giving one entry per CDR3 protein. Seen here are around 340,000 distinct CDR3 sequences, almost 30% observed once, and the top ten hold 20%. Material: cultured PBMCs, obtained from culture after CMV antigen stimulation. The receptors originated from a human donor in good health (CMV status not recorded). Some clones in this sample may be carry-over from other donors' samples.

This clonotype was picked up a small number of times. The V gene is TRBV6-2 or TRBV6-3, the J gene TRBJ2-5; D is unclear. Germline values: CDR1 MNHEY, CDR2 SVGEGT. The CDR3 contains 15 residues. The V gene lost 5 bases and the J gene lost 2 bases, with 15 bases spanning the gap. The CDR3 DNA reads TGTGCCAGCAGTCGACCTTCACGATCACAAGAGACCCAGTACTTC. Protein sequence: CASSRPSRSQETQYF.

J is TRBJ1-2 and V is TRBV27, with D possibly TRBD1 on 6 matching bases. Trimming shortened V by 8 bases and J by 5 bases, and 18 bases separated the two germline ends. Germline CDR1 reads MNHEY; CDR2 reads SMNVEV (reference sequence). CDR3 length: 14 amino acids. DNA for the CDR3: TGTGCCAGCCGAACCTTGCAGGGGAGTTATGGCTACACCTTC. This encodes CASRTLQGSYGYTF.